Listed below are T cell receptor beta chains from one sample, sequenced in a study of CD8+CD57+ T cells in acquired aplastic anemia. One entry per CDR3 protein, called by TCRdb with MiXCR from the reads. The data show around 160,000 distinct CDR3 sequences, with around 50% seen just once and around 2.9% held by the top ten. The source material was sorted CD4+, CD8+, or CD8+CD57+ T cells (not recorded which) from PBMCs. The receptors were gathered from a human donor with aplastic anemia. Each CDR3 is given with its conserved first and last residue. The order of the fields is J gene, V gene, D gene, clone size, CDR3 protein, CDR3 DNA. D genes are given only for firm matches. Not all rows give a size; the values are once, few, many and, for expanded clones, a class.

J: TRBJ2-5
V: TRBV29-1
D: NA
size: NA
CDR3: CSVEGRQYQETQYF
DNA: TGCAGCGTTGAGGGACGCCAGTACCAAGAGACCCAGTACTTC

J: TRBJ2-7
V: TRBV2
D: NA
size: NA
CDR3: CASSESVYEQYF
DNA: TGTGCCAGCAGTGAATCGGTATACGAGCAGTACTTC

J: TRBJ2-1
V: TRBV20-1
D: NA
size: many
CDR3: CSAQRANEQFF
DNA: TGCAGTGCTCAGCGGGCCAATGAGCAGTTCTTC

J: TRBJ1-6
V: TRBV5-1
D: TRBD1
size: few
CDR3: CASSFRQGVHNSPLHF
DNA: TGCGCCAGCAGCTTTCGACAGGGCGTCCATAATTCACCCCTCCACTTT

J: TRBJ1-6
V: TRBV2
D: NA
size: NA
CDR3: CASSDTGRPLHF
DNA: TGTGCCAGCAGTGACACAGGGCGACCCCTCCACTTT

J: TRBJ1-4
V: TRBV5-4
D: NA
size: many
CDR3: CASSVGHREELFF
DNA: TGTGCCAGCAGCGTGGGTCACAGGGAAGAACTGTTTTTT

J: TRBJ2-6
V: TRBV12-3/TRBV12-4
D: TRBD1
size: few
CDR3: CASRREKGTDYSGANVLTF
DNA: TGTGCCAGCAGAAGAGAAAAAGGGACAGATTACTCTGGGGCCAACGTCCTGACTTTC

J: TRBJ2-7
V: TRBV19
D: TRBD1
size: many
CDR3: CASTQQGARDEQYF
DNA: TGTGCCAGTACCCAGCAGGGGGCGAGGGACGAGCAGTACTTC

J: TRBJ2-7
V: TRBV19
D: TRBD1
size: many
CDR3: CASSPMVRTGSYEQYF
DNA: TGTGCCAGTAGTCCCATGGTCCGGACAGGGTCCTACGAGCAGTACTTC

J: TRBJ2-5
V: TRBV24-1
D: NA
size: NA
CDR3: CATSDLGQGGPGTQYF
DNA: TGTGCCACCAGTGATTTGGGCCAGGGGGGACCGGGGACCCAGTACTTC

J: TRBJ2-7
V: TRBV24-1
D: NA
size: NA
CDR3: CATSDAVGHSTYEQYF
DNA: TGTGCCACCAGTGATGCCGTCGGGCACAGCACCTACGAGCAGTACTTC

J: TRBJ1-1
V: TRBV5-8
D: NA
size: many
CDR3: CASSLRVGQEGSEAFF
DNA: TGTGCCAGCAGCTTAAGGGTTGGTCAGGAGGGCTCTGAAGCTTTCTTT

J: TRBJ1-1
V: TRBV10-1
D: NA
size: once
CDR3: CASASGDTEAFF
DNA: TGCGCCAGCGCCTCAGGGGATACTGAAGCTTTCTTT

J: TRBJ2-7
V: TRBV20-1
D: TRBD1
size: many
CDR3: CSARDGDRVTYEQYF
DNA: TGCAGTGCTAGAGACGGGGACAGGGTTACCTACGAGCAGTACTTC

J: TRBJ2-2
V: TRBV24-1
D: NA
size: NA
CDR3: CATSDRELYTGELFF
DNA: TGTGCCACCAGTGATAGGGAGCTTTACACCGGGGAGCTGTTTTTT

J: TRBJ2-3
V: TRBV3-1
D: TRBD2
size: few
CDR3: CASSPSAGRTSGVRTDTQYF
DNA: TGTGCCAGCAGCCCCTCGGCCGGGCGGACTAGCGGGGTTCGCACAGATACGCAGTATTTT

J: TRBJ2-5
V: TRBV19
D: NA
size: NA
CDR3: CATQGRETQYF
DNA: TGTGCCACTCAGGGCAGAGAGACCCAGTACTTC

J: TRBJ2-3
V: TRBV4-1
D: NA
size: many
CDR3: CASSQVTFADTQYF
DNA: TGCGCCAGCAGCCAAGTGACATTCGCAGATACGCAGTATTTT

J: TRBJ1-5
V: TRBV5-5
D: NA
size: many
CDR3: CASSRGGVGQPQHF
DNA: TGTGCCAGCAGCCGAGGGGGGGTCGGTCAGCCCCAGCATTTT

J: TRBJ2-3
V: TRBV19
D: NA
size: NA
CDR3: CASSIAPGLGGSQYF
DNA: TGTGCCAGTAGTATCGCACCGGGACTGGGAGGATCGCAGTATTTT

J: TRBJ2-7
V: TRBV2
D: TRBD1
size: many
CDR3: CASKGQGGAREQYF
DNA: TGTGCCAGCAAAGGACAGGGAGGAGCGCGGGAGCAGTACTTC

J: TRBJ2-1
V: TRBV29-1
D: NA
size: many
CDR3: CSVSGSYNEQFF
DNA: TGCAGCGTTAGCGGGTCCTACAATGAGCAGTTCTTC

J: TRBJ1-2
V: TRBV2
D: NA
size: few
CDR3: CATSQVGVYGYTF
DNA: TGTGCCACCTCGCAGGTGGGTGTTTATGGCTACACCTTC

J: TRBJ1-1
V: TRBV5-1
D: NA
size: few
CDR3: CASSPLSGAAGAFF
DNA: TGCGCCAGCAGCCCCCTCTCCGGGGCCGCGGGAGCTTTCTTT

J: TRBJ1-6
V: TRBV10-3
D: TRBD1
size: NA
CDR3: CAISGGTGGSPLHF
DNA: TGTGCCATCAGTGGGGGGACAGGGGGTTCACCCCTCCACTTT

J: TRBJ2-1
V: TRBV11-2
D: TRBD2
size: NA
CDR3: CASSSRAGAHYNEQFF
DNA: TGTGCCAGCAGCTCGAGAGCGGGGGCTCACTACAATGAGCAGTTCTTC

J: TRBJ1-1
V: TRBV2
D: TRBD1
size: NA
CDR3: CASSLTQGGDTEAFF
DNA: TGTGCCAGCAGTTTGACCCAGGGGGGGGACACTGAAGCTTTCTTT

J: TRBJ2-3
V: TRBV9
D: TRBD2
size: many
CDR3: CASSVIRSGRAVTDTQYF
DNA: TGTGCCAGCAGCGTAATCCGTAGCGGGAGGGCCGTGACAGATACGCAGTATTTT

J: TRBJ1-2
V: TRBV6-1
D: TRBD1
size: many
CDR3: CASSGRTGFYGYTF
DNA: TGTGCCAGCAGTGGTCGGACAGGGTTCTATGGCTACACCTTC

J: TRBJ2-7
V: TRBV28
D: TRBD1
size: few
CDR3: CASRGQGNEQYF
DNA: TGTGCCAGCAGGGGACAGGGGAACGAGCAGTACTTC

J: TRBJ2-7
V: TRBV20-1
D: TRBD1
size: NA
CDR3: CSAEGQGAYEQYF
DNA: TGCAGTGCCGAGGGGCAGGGGGCTTACGAGCAGTACTTC

J: TRBJ1-2
V: TRBV6-1
D: TRBD1
size: many
CDR3: CASKPLQGNYGYTF
DNA: TGTGCCAGCAAGCCCCTACAGGGGAACTATGGCTACACCTTC

J: TRBJ1-6
V: TRBV11-2
D: TRBD1
size: NA
CDR3: CASSLESRTGVSPLHF
DNA: TGTGCCAGCAGCTTAGAATCGAGGACAGGGGTGTCACCACTCCACTTT

J: TRBJ2-7
V: TRBV5-1
D: TRBD1
size: NA
CDR3: CACSLDRSAYGQYF
DNA: TGCGCCTGCAGCTTGGACAGGTCCGCCTACGGGCAGTACTTC

J: TRBJ2-7
V: TRBV4-1
D: NA
size: NA
CDR3: CASSQDFAELYEQYF
DNA: TGCGCCAGCAGCCAAGATTTTGCGGAGCTCTACGAGCAGTACTTC

J: TRBJ2-7
V: TRBV7-2
D: NA
size: few
CDR3: CASSLDLATAYF
DNA: TGTGCCAGCAGCTTAGATTTGGCAACTGCGTACTTC

J: TRBJ1-1
V: TRBV6-2/TRBV6-3
D: TRBD1
size: few
CDR3: CASSPDRGLVGAFF
DNA: TGTGCCAGCAGTCCGGACAGGGGCCTAGTGGGAGCTTTCTTT

J: TRBJ1-5
V: TRBV19
D: NA
size: NA
CDR3: CASSIVPDQPQHF
DNA: TGTGCCAGTAGTATAGTCCCCGATCAGCCCCAGCATTTT

J: TRBJ2-7
V: TRBV18
D: TRBD1
size: NA
CDR3: CASSPQGQKNEQYF
DNA: TGTGCCAGCTCACCACAGGGACAGAAGAACGAGCAGTACTTC

J: TRBJ2-7
V: TRBV7-2
D: TRBD2
size: many
CDR3: CASSIRLSGRVGEQYF
DNA: TGTGCCAGCAGCATTAGGCTAAGCGGGAGGGTAGGGGAGCAGTACTTC

J: TRBJ2-1
V: TRBV20-1
D: NA
size: few
CDR3: CSARRDNEQFF
DNA: TGCAGTGCTAGACGAGACAATGAGCAGTTCTTC

J: TRBJ1-3
V: TRBV5-1
D: NA
size: many
CDR3: CASGGAQDSGNTIYF
DNA: TGCGCCAGTGGGGGGGCTCAGGACTCTGGAAACACCATATATTTT

J: TRBJ2-7
V: TRBV28
D: TRBD2
size: NA
CDR3: CASSVSGTYYEQYF
DNA: TGTGCCAGCAGCGTTAGCGGGACTTACTACGAGCAGTACTTC

J: TRBJ1-5
V: TRBV19
D: NA
size: few
CDR3: CASSMRDNQPQHF
DNA: TGTGCCAGTAGTATGAGGGACAATCAGCCCCAGCATTTT

J: TRBJ1-4
V: TRBV9
D: NA
size: NA
CDR3: CASSVSDGNEKLFF
DNA: TGTGCCAGCAGCGTCTCCGACGGCAATGAAAAACTGTTTTTT